These T cell receptor beta chains were read from a single sample in a study of cytomegalovirus exposure and HLA in healthy donors. Generated by immunoSEQ multiplex PCR, the TCRdb table keeps only in-frame clones and is missing some. The table lists around 150,000 clones, around three quarters of them singletons, with under 5.5% in the top ten. Sequenced material: PBMCs. The receptor set was obtained from a man in his thirties or forties in good health. The CDR3 runs from the conserved cysteine through the conserved F or W. Each record gives: V gene, clone size, D gene, J gene, CDR3 protein, CDR3 DNA. D genes are given only for firm matches. Not all rows give a size; the values are once, few, many and, for expanded clones, a class.

TRBV9	once	TRBD2	TRBJ2-5	CASSAAGLAGVQETQYF	TGTGCCAGCAGCGCGGCCGGACTAGCGGGGGTCCAAGAGACCCAGTACTTC
TRBV18	.	.	TRBJ1-4	CASSEGFGEKLFF	TGTGCCAGCTCGGAGGGGTTCGGTGAAAAACTGTTTTTT
TRBV4-1	.	.	TRBJ1-1	CASSQYATVNTEAFF	TGCGCCAGCAGCCAATATGCGACAGTGAACACTGAAGCTTTCTTT
TRBV28	once	.	TRBJ1-2	CASSLDSSNYGYTF	TGTGCCAGCAGTTTGGACAGTTCTAACTATGGCTACACCTTC
TRBV9	.	TRBD1	TRBJ1-3	CASSQTGGGNTIYF	TGTGCCAGCAGCCAGACAGGGGGAGGAAACACCATATATTTT
TRBV7-8	few	.	TRBJ1-1	CASSLRGGWAFF	TGTGCCAGCAGCTTAAGGGGGGGTTGGGCTTTCTTT
TRBV4-3	.	TRBD2	TRBJ2-5	CASSQVGGETQYF	TGCGCCAGCAGCCAAGTGGGGGGGGAGACCCAGTACTTC
TRBV5-6	.	TRBD1	TRBJ1-2	CASSLGQGIDYGYTF	TGTGCCAGCAGCCTGGGACAGGGCATCGACTATGGCTACACCTTC
TRBV11-3	.	.	TRBJ2-3	CASSLGGGTQYF	TGTGCCAGCAGCCTCGGAGGCGGTACGCAGTATTTT
TRBV2	.	.	TRBJ2-7	CASQPGLGGEQYF	TGTGCCAGTCAACCGGGCCTCGGGGGCGAGCAGTACTTC
TRBV11-1	.	TRBD2	TRBJ2-1	CASSFAVGAGGPSYNEQFF	TGTGCCAGCAGCTTTGCGGTCGGGGCGGGAGGACCCTCCTACAATGAGCAGTTCTTC
TRBV11-2	.	.	TRBJ1-1	CASSPRRSAEAFF	TGTGCCAGCAGCCCAAGAAGGAGCGCTGAAGCTTTCTTT
TRBV6-4	.	.	TRBJ2-1	CASGDPSSPSEQFF	TGTGCCAGCGGTGACCCCTCCTCCCCGAGTGAGCAGTTCTTC
TRBV15	.	TRBD2	TRBJ2-1	CATSRDGRLAAYNEQFF	TGTGCCACCAGCAGAGATGGCCGACTAGCGGCTTACAATGAGCAGTTCTTC
TRBV28	.	TRBD1	TRBJ1-2	CASSITGVNYGYTF	TGTGCCAGCAGTATTACAGGGGTTAACTATGGCTACACCTTC
TRBV11-3	.	TRBD2	TRBJ2-2	CASSLGLAGTGELFF	TGTGCCAGCAGCTTAGGACTAGCGGGCACCGGGGAGCTGTTTTTT
TRBV4-1	few	TRBD1	TRBJ1-2	CASSQEGTGRLSYGYTF	TGCGCCAGCAGCCAAGAGGGGACAGGCCGCCTATCCTATGGCTACACCTTC
TRBV7-2	.	.	TRBJ2-1	CASSLPGGPDPNEQFF	TGTGCCAGCAGCTTGCCCGGAGGGCCCGATCCCAATGAGCAGTTCTTC
TRBV9	.	TRBD1	TRBJ2-1	CASSVGQGALLYNEQFF	TGTGCCAGCAGCGTCGGACAGGGGGCGTTGCTCTACAATGAGCAGTTCTTC
TRBV19	.	.	TRBJ2-6	CASSTGIHAVGANVLTF	TGTGCCAGTAGTACCGGGATACATGCGGTTGGGGCCAACGTCCTGACTTTC
TRBV27	.	TRBD2	TRBJ2-5	CASSAGGGGRVETQYF	TGTGCCAGCAGCGCGGGGGGGGGAGGCCGGGTAGAGACCCAGTACTTC
TRBV7-9	.	.	TRBJ2-7	CASSSPRSGYEQYF	TGTGCCAGCAGCTCCCCCCGTAGCGGCTACGAGCAGTACTTC
TRBV5-5	.	TRBD1	TRBJ2-5	CASSSQGAWAQYF	TGTGCCAGCAGCTCACAGGGGGCGTGGGCCCAGTACTTC
TRBV30	.	.	TRBJ1-6	CAWSGGGRSPLHF	TGTGCCTGGAGTGGAGGCGGGAGGTCACCCCTCCACTTT
TRBV28	few	TRBD1	TRBJ2-1	CASTPGGKNNVQFF	TGTGCCAGCACCCCAGGGGGTAAGAACAATGTGCAGTTCTTC
TRBV5-1	few	.	TRBJ2-7	CASSLASDSVYEQYF	TGCGCCAGCAGCTTGGCCTCGGACAGCGTCTACGAGCAGTACTTC
TRBV7-3	few	TRBD2	TRBJ2-1	CASSFAGGPHNEQFF	TGTGCCAGCAGCTTTGCGGGAGGCCCCCACAATGAGCAGTTCTTC
TRBV5-4	.	.	TRBJ2-5	CASSLTPKGWVETQYF	TGTGCCAGCAGCCTAACCCCTAAGGGGTGGGTAGAGACCCAGTACTTC
TRBV7-9	once	TRBD1	TRBJ1-1	CASLRGLGEAFF	TGTGCCAGCCTCAGGGGGTTGGGTGAAGCTTTCTTT
TRBV9	.	TRBD1	TRBJ2-3	CASSVQGRGKADTQYF	TGTGCCAGCAGCGTACAGGGCAGGGGGAAAGCAGATACGCAGTATTTT
TRBV7-6	few	TRBD1	TRBJ2-5	CASSFPGQGYMETQYF	TGTGCCAGCAGCTTTCCGGGACAGGGGTATATGGAGACCCAGTACTTC
TRBV27	.	.	TRBJ2-7	CASSFEGGLDEQYF	TGTGCCAGCAGTTTCGAGGGGGGGCTAGACGAGCAGTACTTC
TRBV7-7	.	.	TRBJ2-5	CASSFGPSGETQYF	TGTGCTAGCAGCTTCGGCCCTAGTGGGGAGACCCAGTACTTC
TRBV5-1	once	.	TRBJ1-1	CASSSQRANTEAFF	TGCGCCAGCAGCTCCCAGCGGGCGAACACTGAAGCTTTCTTT
TRBV5-6	.	.	TRBJ2-7	CASSFGENTYEQYF	TGTGCCAGCAGCTTCGGGGAGAATACCTACGAGCAGTACTTC
TRBV9	.	.	TRBJ2-7	CASSVGGRYEQYF	TGTGCCAGCAGCGTAGGAGGTCGGTACGAGCAGTACTTC
TRBV19	few	.	TRBJ2-1	CASSMRSAIEQFF	TGTGCCAGTAGTATGCGTAGCGCGATTGAGCAGTTCTTC
TRBV27	.	.	TRBJ2-6	CASSPPRGGSGANVLTF	TGTGCCAGCAGCCCCCCGAGAGGTGGGTCTGGGGCCAACGTCCTGACTTTC
TRBV9	.	.	TRBJ2-7	CASSGLLSYEQYF	TGTGCCAGCAGTGGACTACTCTCCTACGAGCAGTACTTC
TRBV11-2	.	TRBD1	TRBJ1-2	CASSPGQGEAFGYTF	TGTGCCAGCAGCCCGGGACAGGGAGAGGCCTTTGGCTACACCTTC
TRBV2	.	.	TRBJ1-1	CASRGWTPNTEAFF	TGTGCCAGCAGGGGGTGGACACCGAACACTGAAGCTTTCTTT
TRBV7-9	.	.	TRBJ2-5	CASSFGKVGGTSKGETQYF	TGTGCCAGCAGCTTCGGAAAAGTGGGCGGGACCTCAAAAGGAGAGACCCAGTACTTC
TRBV10-3	.	TRBD1	TRBJ2-5	CAISATSGQGKETQYF	TGTGCCATCAGTGCCACCTCGGGACAGGGTAAGGAGACCCAGTACTTC
TRBV11-2	.	TRBD2	TRBJ2-2	CASSWGGGGELFF	TGTGCCAGCAGCTGGGGGGGAGGCGGGGAGCTGTTTTTT
TRBV19	.	TRBD2	TRBJ2-7	CASSIGGAPLYEQYF	TGTGCCAGTAGTATCGGGGGGGCGCCCCTCTACGAGCAGTACTTC
TRBV7-6	.	.	TRBJ2-2	CASSQVNTGELFF	TGTGCCAGCAGCCAGGTCAACACCGGGGAGCTGTTTTTT
TRBV4-3	medium-sized	.	TRBJ2-7	CASSQGGNPYEQYF	TGCGCCAGCAGCCAAGGAGGGAACCCCTACGAGCAGTACTTC
TRBV27	.	TRBD2	TRBJ2-3	CASSRGGHTDTQYF	TGTGCCAGCTCACGGGGGGGGCACACAGATACGCAGTATTTT
TRBV7-6	few	TRBD2	TRBJ2-2	CASSGLAGATGELFF	TGTGCCAGCAGCGGACTAGCGGGGGCCACCGGGGAGCTGTTTTTT
TRBV6-5	.	TRBD1	TRBJ1-4	CASKGTAEKLFF	TGTGCCAGCAAGGGGACAGCCGAAAAACTGTTTTTT
TRBV12-1	.	.	TRBJ2-7	CASSPTGDYEQYF	TGTGCCAGCAGCCCGACAGGAGACTACGAGCAGTACTTC
TRBV10-2	.	.	TRBJ2-5	CASESGETQYF	TGCGCCAGCGAATCGGGGGAGACCCAGTACTTC
TRBV28	.	.	TRBJ1-5	CASSSPGQPQHF	TGTGCCAGCAGTTCCCCAGGACAGCCCCAGCATTTT
TRBV7-9	.	.	TRBJ2-5	CSSSFQGTETQYF	TGTTCCAGCAGCTTCCAGGGAACAGAGACCCAGTACTTC
TRBV28	.	TRBD1	TRBJ2-4	CASSTGGSLVYIQYF	TGTGCCAGCAGCACAGGGGGTTCCTTGGTCTACATTCAGTACTTC
TRBV9	.	.	TRBJ2-7	CASSAQGYEQYF	TGTGCCAGCAGCGCCCAGGGGTACGAGCAGTACTTC
TRBV7-7	.	TRBD2	TRBJ2-1	CASSAGGTSGWGNEQFF	TGTGCCAGCAGCGCCGGGGGGACTAGCGGGTGGGGCAATGAGCAGTTCTTC
TRBV2	.	.	TRBJ2-2	CASNWAGEELFF	TGTGCCAGCAATTGGGCGGGCGAGGAGCTGTTTTTT
TRBV6-6	few	.	TRBJ1-1	CASSPPRGKAFF	TGTGCCAGCAGCCCGCCCCGGGGGAAAGCTTTCTTT
TRBV7-9	.	.	TRBJ1-1	CSSSLGPLGDTEAFF	TGTTCCAGCAGCTTAGGACCCCTCGGAGACACTGAAGCTTTCTTT